These 20 T cell receptor beta chains originate from one sample sequenced in a study of sequential checkpoint blockade in melanoma. Specified treatment: randomized to nivolumab then ipilimumab (arm A) or the reverse (arm B). The repertoire was sequenced with immunoSEQ multiplex PCR; TCRdb's copy has only in-frame clones and lacks some. The sample yields 15,000 to 20,000 clones, 80% seen once. Material: CD8+ T cells sorted from blood (inferred from file names), obtained from a patient given nivolumab and ipilimumab in sequence. Receptors originate from a human donor with melanoma.

This clone has just one count. V usage is TRBV29-1 and J usage is TRBJ2-5; D call uncertain. Judging by the DNA end, TRBJ2-7 fits better; the J call may be wrong. CDR3 length equals 13 residues. Per the germline V gene, CDR1 is SQVTM and CDR2 is ANQGSEA. The CDR3 DNA is TGCAGCGTTGCGAAAGCGAGCTCCTACGAGCAGTACTTC. Residues: CSVAKASSYEQYF.

This rearrangement joins TRBV28 to TRBJ1-2; TRBD1 matches at 7 bases. Trimming cost V 4 bases and J 5 bases; bases outside gene matches: 10. Germline assignment: CDR1 MDHEN and CDR2 SYDVKM. CDR3 length: 15 residues. The CDR3 DNA reads TGTGCCAGCAGTTCCCAAGGGAACAGGGGATATGGCTACACCTTC. This translates into CASSSQGNRGYGYTF.

The count of this clone is one. The chain carries TRBV7-2 and TRBJ1-1; no clear D gene. The V and J ends lost 5 bases and 1 base respectively, with 14 bases between them. The CDR3 contains 15 residues. Per the germline V gene, CDR1 is SGHTA and CDR2 is FQGNSA. CDR3 in amino acids: CASSPIYLRNTEAFF. The DNA for the CDR3 is TGTGCCAGCAGCCCGATCTACCTTCGGAACACTGAAGCTTTCTTT.

Of note for this clone: The sample carries other DNA sequences with the same CDR3. The genes are TRBV27 and TRBJ2-7, with D possibly TRBD2 on 5 matching bases. This CDR3 is 15 amino acids long. Germline V lookup: CDR1 MNHEY, CDR2 SMNVEV (reference sequence). Trimming removed 0 bases at V and 2 bases at J, with 11 bases between. CDR3 sequence (DNA): TGTGCCAGCAGTTTATCGTCAGGACTCCCCTACGAGCAGTACTTC. Its translation is CASSLSSGLPYEQYF.

J is TRBJ1-2 and V is TRBV10-2; D possibly corresponds to TRBD1 (5 bases). The CDR3 has 15 amino acids. CDR1 is WSHSY, CDR2 SAAADI, per germline. Trimming removed 6 bases at V and 0 bases at J, with 14 bases between. In DNA form, the CDR3 reads TGCGCCAGCAGAGCTCGGGGGTTAGCTAACTATGGCTACACCTTC. This encodes CASRARGLANYGYTF.

The V and J genes are TRBV19 and TRBJ1-5; 7 bases fit TRBD1. Trimming took 8 bases from V and 0 from J; bases not matched to a gene: 7. Germline V gene data show CDR1 as LNHDA and CDR2 as SQIVND (reference sequence). There are 15 residues in the CDR3. The CDR3 DNA is TGTGCCAGTTCTTGGACAGGAGATAGCAATCAGCCCCAGCATTTT. Its protein product is CASSWTGDSNQPQHF.

Details on this clone: Other nucleotide sequences in the sample specify the same CDR3. The chain carries TRBV9 and TRBJ2-7; 8 bases line up with TRBD2. From germline, CDR1 is SGDLS and CDR2 YYNGEE. This CDR3 is 14 amino acids long. V shed 4 bases and J 4 bases; nucleotides not matched to a gene: 7. The CDR3 protein is CASSPSGLAYEQYF. The DNA for the CDR3 is TGTGCCAGCAGCCCCTCCGGACTAGCTTACGAGCAGTACTTC.

The CDR3 here is CASSLSPDRVGEQYF. CDR3 in DNA: TGTGCCAGCAGCTTAAGCCCGGACAGGGTAGGCGAGCAGTACTTC. The V and J genes are TRBV7-8 and TRBJ2-7, with 8 bases aligning to TRBD1. J was trimmed by 6 bases and V by 2 bases; bases with no gene match: 9. The CDR3 runs 15 residues. Germline assignment: CDR1 SGHVS and CDR2 FQNEAQ.

This rearrangement joins TRBV7-6 to TRBJ2-7; 11 bases are a match to TRBD1. V was clipped by 2 bases and J by 4 bases; unmatched bases: 10. This CDR3 has 17 amino acids. The germline V gene has CDR1 SGHVS and CDR2 FNYEAQ. The CDR3 is CASSLSSRGQGGYEQYF. For the CDR3, the DNA is TGTGCCAGCAGCTTAAGTTCGCGGGGACAGGGGGGATACGAGCAGTACTTC.

Remarks on this clone: The junction departs from germline at one end; a sequencing error may be responsible. Here the CDR3 reads CASSFSFVHERYF. Written as DNA, the CDR3 is TGTGCCAGCAGCTTTTCCTTCGTGCACGAGCGGTACTTC. V and J are TRBV7-8 and TRBJ2-7; D unclear. This CDR3 comprises 13 residues. Germline V CDR1 and CDR2: SGHVS, FQNEAQ.

The chain uses TRBV27 and TRBJ1-5; D unresolved. The V gene lost 6 bases and the J gene lost 5 bases, with 11 bases spanning the gap. The CDR3 is 13 residues long. CDR1 is MNHEY, CDR2 SMNVEV, per germline (reference sequence). CDR3 sequence: CASSSGAYQPQHF. The CDR3 region has the DNA TGTGCCAGCAGCTCCGGAGCGTATCAGCCCCAGCATTTT.

The rearrangement uses TRBV4-1 and TRBJ2-1, with D possibly being TRBD2 (6 bases). CDR3 length: 16 amino acids. The germline CDR1 and CDR2 sequences are MGHRA and YSYEKL. V was pared by 4 bases and J by 2 bases, with 15 bases between. The CDR3 coding sequence is TGCGCCAGCAGCCCCCTGGGGCGGGACCCCTACAATGAGCAGTTCTTC. Its translation: CASSPLGRDPYNEQFF.

The chain is built from TRBV2 and TRBJ1-1; TRBD1 aligns across 8 bases. CDR3 length: 12 residues. After removal of 6 bases from V and 5 bases from J, the junction contained 2 bases not matched to a gene. CDR1 and CDR2 from the germline V gene are SNHLY and FYNNEI. For the CDR3, the DNA is TGTGCCAGCAGCTGGACAGGGACTGAAGCTTTCTTT. This codes for CASSWTGTEAFF.

J is TRBJ1-2 and V is TRBV5-4, with D uncertain. This CDR3 has 14 residues. The V gene lost 4 bases and the J gene lost 0 bases, with 10 bases spanning the gap. In germline, CDR1 is SGHNT, CDR2 YYREEE (reference sequence). The CDR3 DNA reads TGTGCCAGCAGCCCTGGAGGGTCTAACTATGGCTACACCTTC. Translation: CASSPGGSNYGYTF.

The chain couples TRBV19 to TRBJ1-1; 7 positions match TRBD1. CDR1 is LNHDA, CDR2 SQIVND, per germline (reference sequence). The V gene end was trimmed by 5 bases and the J gene end by 4 bases; junction bases not matched to a gene: 1. CDR3 size: 12 residues. The CDR3 loop is CASSDRVTEAFF. Here the CDR3 DNA reads TGTGCCAGTAGTGACAGGGTCACTGAAGCTTTCTTT.

The chain joins TRBV5-1 to TRBJ2-1; perhaps TRBD1 as D (6 bases). Germline CDR1 reads SGHRS; CDR2 reads YFSETQ. Trimming shortened V by 0 bases and J by 1 base, and 8 bases separated the two germline ends. CDR3 size: 15 residues. The CDR3 nucleotides are TGCGCCAGCAGCTTGGACAGGGCGTCCTACAATGAGCAGTTCTTC. Protein sequence: CASSLDRASYNEQFF.

The chain employs TRBV7-6 and TRBJ1-1; D gene ambiguous. V was trimmed by 6 bases and J by 4 bases, leaving 18 bases between them. CDR3 length: 15 amino acids. Germline values: CDR1 SGHVS, CDR2 FNYEAQ. The CDR3 is CASSPRASEGTEAFF. The CDR3, as DNA: TGTGCCAGCAGTCCCCGGGCTTCGGAGGGCACTGAAGCTTTCTTT.

V and J are TRBV7-3 and TRBJ1-2; D possibly corresponds to TRBD1 (6 bases). From germline, CDR1 is SGHTA and CDR2 FQGTGA. This CDR3 is 15 amino acids long. Between the trimmed V and J ends, which lost 2 bases and 8 bases, there was a span of 18 bases. The CDR3 region has the DNA TGTGCCAGCAGCTTAGGTACAGGGACAAGTCACGGCTACACCTTC. Its protein product is CASSLGTGTSHGYTF.

CDR3 bases: TGTGCCAGCAGTTTGTGGGGGACTAGCGGGAACTACGAGCAGTACTTC. Amino acid sequence: CASSLWGTSGNYEQYF. This rearrangement joins TRBV6-4 to TRBJ2-7; 13 bases align to TRBD2. This CDR3 has 16 residues. J lost 3 bases, V lost 5 bases, and 7 bases had no gene match. Germline V gives CDR1 MRHNA, CDR2 SNTAGT.

This chain links TRBV7-3 with TRBJ1-1; perhaps TRBD1 as D (6 bases). Trimming removed 2 bases from V and 2 bases from J, with 15 bases in between. CDR1 SGHTA and CDR2 FQGTGA come from the germline V gene. This CDR3 contains 16 residues. CDR3 in DNA: TGTGCCAGCAGCTTAGGGGTACAGGGTCGCAACACTGAAGCTTTCTTT. Protein sequence: CASSLGVQGRNTEAFF.